This T cell receptor beta chain came from a study of early T cells in non-severe SARS-CoV-2 infection (dated by TCRdb to the early 2020s). At the level of the whole study: TCR sequencing used bulk RNA from unsorted whole blood, so alpha and beta chains could not be paired. Summary of the overall study and its limitations: VDJdb matching was skewed toward anti-spike CD8 responses and likely underestimated virus-specific expansions by missing private and CD4 specificities.

Taken from the germline V gene, the CDR1 and CDR2 loops are MNHEY and SVGAGI. Spanning cysteine to phenylalanine, the CDR3 consists of 16 amino acids. Only the CDR3 DNA stays, 48 bases, in frame from base 1. Trimming costs V 4 bases and J 9 bases, and their ends lie 22 bases apart. This was a case-control study nested in a cohort of healthcare workers in London, UK, who had nasopharyngeal swab PCR tests and blood samples taken every week. Healthcare workers were recruited between 23 and 31 March 2020, during the week of the UK lockdown, and were followed weekly for up to about 15 weeks. Library construction relied on 5' RACE. Sequencing used a NextSeq 500. The TCR library protocol attached unique molecular identifiers to individual cDNA molecules to correct for sequencing error and PCR bias. Both TCR alpha and beta chains were sequenced, and tight co-correlation was observed between alpha and beta sequence abundances in each sample. The original methods were these. V gene, J gene and CDR3 annotation of TCR sequences was performed with Decombinator V4. TCRs were defined as expanded if a significant change between any two time points was detected under a Poisson model with p below 0.0001. Abundances of TCRs were expressed as counts per million after normalisation to the total number of TCRs sequenced in each sample. MAIT TCRs were defined by TRAV1-2 paired with TRAJ12, TRAJ20 or TRAJ33, and iNKT TCRs by TRAV10 paired with TRAJ18. VDJdb, accessed on 1 November 2021, was searched for TCRs annotated for CMV, EBV and SARS-CoV-2, and TCRs annotated for more than one antigen were excluded. TCRdb cleaned the public reads at Q25 with fastp, built clones with MiXCR and kept in-frame beta chains. Rows are unified per CDR3 protein, each entry keeping the most common DNA and genes. TCRdb's processing, not the authors' own work, is the source of the V and J calls. Here the sample has tens of thousands of distinct CDR3 sequences; 4.5% to 6% occur a single time. The ten biggest clones cover 5% to 6% of the sample.

This clonotype was seen at least ten times. No antigen is known for it. Within one base of it there is no much larger clone, and no base qualities were kept. The source material was whole blood. The TCR originated in an adult who was a healthcare worker with PCR-confirmed SARS-CoV-2 infection or an uninfected control (not recorded which). The chain is assembled from TRBV6-5 and TRBJ2-1, with a weak D call of TRBD1 (6 bases match). The nucleotide sequence is given as TGTGCCAGCAGTTCCCCTGGGGGCCTAGCTTCAACTGAGCAGTTCTTC. It specifies CASSSPGGLASTEQFF.